The clone carrying this T cell receptor (beta chain) was counted at least ten times. One end of the junction does not line up with germline, which may come from a read error. Germline CDR1 is SGHTA and CDR2 is FQGNSA. The CDR3 is 14 amino acids. Via MiXCR, TCRdb re-called the RT-PCR reads, giving one row per CDR3 protein. Of 550,000 to 750,000 distinct CDR3 sequences in the sample, approximately 15% were seen once. What was sequenced was memory CD4+ T cells from blood. This sequence was found in a female donor in good health, serving as a healthy control. The chain combines TRBV7-2 with TRBJ2-1, with D possibly TRBD1 on 5 matching bases. The CDR3 coding sequence is TGCGCCAGCAGCCTAACAGGCTCCTACAATGAGCAGTTCTTC. It encodes CASSLTGSYNEQFF.